This T cell receptor beta chain originates from a study of CD8+CD57+ T cells in acquired aplastic anemia. V was pared by 3 bases and J by 8 bases, with 13 bases between. The CDR3 is 14 amino acids. Germline CDR1 SNHLY, CDR2 FYNNEI. Sequencing involved patients with CD8+CD57+ cell expansion previously shown by flow cytometry. CDR3 and TCR beta VDJ profiling relied on a genomic DNA template. TCRdb reprocessed the reads via MiXCR and lists one record per CDR3 protein. The top ten clones hold roughly two fifths of a sample with roughly 250,000 distinct CDR3 sequences, approximately 82% of them seen once. This clonotype originated in a human donor with aplastic anemia. Sequenced: sorted CD4+, CD8+, or CD8+CD57+ T cells (not recorded which) from PBMCs. J is TRBJ1-4 and V is TRBV2; D gene uncertain. This CDR3 is CASSDNGRGEKLFF. In DNA, the CDR3 is TGTGCCAGCAGTGATAATGGGCGAGGGGAAAAACTGTTTTTT. Filled out from reference TRBV2 and TRBJ1-4, the complete variable domain reads EPEVTQTPSHQVTQMGQEVILRCVPISNHLYFYWYRQILGQKVEFLVSFYNNEISEKSEIFDDQFSVERPDGSNFTLKIRSTKLEDSAMYFCASSDNGRGEKLFFGSGTQLSVL.